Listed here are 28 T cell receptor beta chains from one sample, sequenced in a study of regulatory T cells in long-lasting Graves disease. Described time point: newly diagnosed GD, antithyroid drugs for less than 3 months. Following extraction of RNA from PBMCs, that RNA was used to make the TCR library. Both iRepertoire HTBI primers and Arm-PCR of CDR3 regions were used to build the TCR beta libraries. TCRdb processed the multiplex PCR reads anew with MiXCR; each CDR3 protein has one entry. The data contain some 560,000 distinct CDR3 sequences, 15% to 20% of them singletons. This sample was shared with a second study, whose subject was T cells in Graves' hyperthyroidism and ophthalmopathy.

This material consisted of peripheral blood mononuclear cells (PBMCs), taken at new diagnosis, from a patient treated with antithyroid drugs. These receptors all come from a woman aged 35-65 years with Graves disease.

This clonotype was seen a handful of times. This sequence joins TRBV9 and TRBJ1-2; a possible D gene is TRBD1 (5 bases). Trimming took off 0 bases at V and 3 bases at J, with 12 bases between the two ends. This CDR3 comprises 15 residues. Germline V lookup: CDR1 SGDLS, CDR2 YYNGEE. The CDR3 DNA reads TGTGCCAGCAGCGTAGGTGGCAGGGCGGACTATGGCTACACCTTC. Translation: CASSVGGRADYGYTF.

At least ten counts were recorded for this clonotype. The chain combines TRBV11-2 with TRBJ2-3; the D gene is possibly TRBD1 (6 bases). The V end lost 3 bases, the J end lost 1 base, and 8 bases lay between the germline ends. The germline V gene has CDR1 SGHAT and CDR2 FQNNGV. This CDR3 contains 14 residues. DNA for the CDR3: TGTGCCAGCAGCTTGTGGACAGGCACAGATACGCAGTATTTT. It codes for CASSLWTGTDTQYF.

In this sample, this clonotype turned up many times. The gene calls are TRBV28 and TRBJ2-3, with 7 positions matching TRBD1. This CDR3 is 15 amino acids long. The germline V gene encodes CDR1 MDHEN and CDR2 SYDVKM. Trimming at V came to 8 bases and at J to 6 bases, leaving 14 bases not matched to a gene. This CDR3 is CASSSYRGMGDTQYF. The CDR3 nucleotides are TGTGCCAGCTCTTCATACAGGGGAATGGGGGATACGCAGTATTTT.

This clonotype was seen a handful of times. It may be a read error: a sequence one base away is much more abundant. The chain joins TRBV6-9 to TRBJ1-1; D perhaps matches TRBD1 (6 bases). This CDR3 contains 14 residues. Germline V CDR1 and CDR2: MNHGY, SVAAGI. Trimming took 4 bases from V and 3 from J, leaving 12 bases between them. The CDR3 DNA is TGTGCCAGCAGTTCCGGGACACCGGACACTGAAGCTTTCTTT. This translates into CASSSGTPDTEAFF.

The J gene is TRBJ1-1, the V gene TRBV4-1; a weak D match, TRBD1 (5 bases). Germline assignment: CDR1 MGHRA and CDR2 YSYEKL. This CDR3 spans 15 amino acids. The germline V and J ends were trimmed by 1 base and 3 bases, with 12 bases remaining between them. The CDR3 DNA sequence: TGCGCCAGCAGCCAAGGGTCGGGGGGGGACACTGAAGCTTTCTTT. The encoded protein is CASSQGSGGDTEAFF.

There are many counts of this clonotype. The CDR3 spells CASSPRGKRETQYF. The DNA of the CDR3 is TGTGCCAGCAGTCCGCGGGGGAAGCGAGAGACCCAGTACTTC. V and J are TRBV7-9 and TRBJ2-5, with 7 bases identical to TRBD2. J lost 4 bases, V lost 6 bases, and 8 bases had no gene match. CDR1 SEHNR and CDR2 FQNEAQ come from the germline V gene (reference sequence). This CDR3 is built from 14 residues.

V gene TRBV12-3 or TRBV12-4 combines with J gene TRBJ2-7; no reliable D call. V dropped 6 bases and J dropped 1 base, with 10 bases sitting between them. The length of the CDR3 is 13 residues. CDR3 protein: CASSGLLSYEQYF. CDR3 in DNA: TGTGCCAGCAGCGGGCTCTTGTCCTACGAGCAGTACTTC.

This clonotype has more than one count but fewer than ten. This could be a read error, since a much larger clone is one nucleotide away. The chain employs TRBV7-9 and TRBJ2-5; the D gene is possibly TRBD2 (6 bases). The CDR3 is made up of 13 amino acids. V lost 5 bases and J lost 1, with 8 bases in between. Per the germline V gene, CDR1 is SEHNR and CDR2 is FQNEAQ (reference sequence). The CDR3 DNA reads TGTGCCAGCAGCCGGGACTTCCAAGAGACCCAGTACTTC. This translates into CASSRDFQETQYF.

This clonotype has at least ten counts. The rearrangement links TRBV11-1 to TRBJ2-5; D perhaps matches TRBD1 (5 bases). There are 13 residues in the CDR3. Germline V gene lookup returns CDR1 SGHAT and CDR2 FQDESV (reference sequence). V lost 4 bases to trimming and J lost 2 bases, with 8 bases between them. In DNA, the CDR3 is TGTGCCAGCAGCTATAAGGGGCAAGAGACCCAGTACTTC. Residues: CASSYKGQETQYF.

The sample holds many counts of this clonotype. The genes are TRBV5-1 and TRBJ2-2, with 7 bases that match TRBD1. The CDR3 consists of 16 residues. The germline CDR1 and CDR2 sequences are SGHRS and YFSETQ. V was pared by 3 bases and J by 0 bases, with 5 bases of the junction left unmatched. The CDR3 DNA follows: TGCGCCAGCAGCTGGACCGGGACAGCGAACACCGGGGAGCTGTTTTTT. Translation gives CASSWTGTANTGELFF.

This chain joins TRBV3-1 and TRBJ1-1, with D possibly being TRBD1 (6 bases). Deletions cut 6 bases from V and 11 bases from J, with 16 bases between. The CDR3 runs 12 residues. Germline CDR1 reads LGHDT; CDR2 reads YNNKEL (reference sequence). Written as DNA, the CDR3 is TGTGCCAGCAGTGTAGGGGGGGGCATGGCTTTCTTT. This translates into CASSVGGGMAFF.

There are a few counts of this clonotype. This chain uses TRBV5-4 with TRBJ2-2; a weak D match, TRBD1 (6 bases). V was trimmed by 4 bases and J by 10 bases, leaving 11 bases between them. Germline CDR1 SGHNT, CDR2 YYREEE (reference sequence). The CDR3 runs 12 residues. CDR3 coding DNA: TGTGCCAGCAGCATCCTGGGACAGGAGCTGTTTTTT. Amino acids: CASSILGQELFF. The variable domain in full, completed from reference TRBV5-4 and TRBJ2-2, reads ETGVTQSPTHLIKTRGQQVTLRCSSQSGHNTVSWYQQALGQGPQFIFQYYREEENGRGNFPPRFSGLQFPNYSSELNVNALELDDSALYLCASSILGQELFFGEGSRLTVL.

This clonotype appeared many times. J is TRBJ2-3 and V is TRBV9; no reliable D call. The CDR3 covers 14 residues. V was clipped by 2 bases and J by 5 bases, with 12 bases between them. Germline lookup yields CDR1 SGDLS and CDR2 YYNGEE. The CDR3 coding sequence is TGTGCCAGCAGCGTGAACGTGATAGAAGATACGCAGTATTTT. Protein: CASSVNVIEDTQYF.

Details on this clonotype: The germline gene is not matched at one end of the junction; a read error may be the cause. The CDR3 reads CASSHRGYEQCF. In DNA, the CDR3 is TGTGCCAGCAGCCACCGGGGGTACGAGCAGTGCTTC. This chain connects TRBV3-1 to TRBJ2-7, with a weak D call TRBD2 (6 bases). The CDR3 is made up of 12 amino acids. CDR1 LGHDT and CDR2 YNNKEL come from the germline V gene (reference sequence).

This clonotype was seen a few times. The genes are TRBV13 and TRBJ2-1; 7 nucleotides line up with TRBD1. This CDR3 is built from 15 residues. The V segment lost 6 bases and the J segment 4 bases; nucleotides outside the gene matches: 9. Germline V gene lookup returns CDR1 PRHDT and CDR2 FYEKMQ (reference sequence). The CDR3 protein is CASRRPGQKYNEQFF. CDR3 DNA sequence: TGTGCCAGCAGACGCCCGGGACAGAAATACAATGAGCAGTTCTTC. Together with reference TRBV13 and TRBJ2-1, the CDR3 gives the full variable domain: AAGVIQSPRHLIKEKRETATLKCYPIPRHDTVYWYQQGPGQDPQFLISFYEKMQSDKGSIPDRFSAQQFSDYHSELNMSSLELGDSALYFCASRRPGQKYNEQFFGPGTRLTVL.

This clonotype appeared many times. Here the CDR3 reads CASSIHPQTEAFF. In nucleotides, the CDR3 is TGTGCCAGCAGCATACACCCGCAGACTGAAGCTTTCTTT. This chain connects TRBV11-2 to TRBJ1-1; D is unresolved. V gave up 5 bases and J gave up 5 bases, with 12 bases separating them. The CDR3 is 13 residues long. The germline V gene encodes CDR1 SGHAT and CDR2 FQNNGV.

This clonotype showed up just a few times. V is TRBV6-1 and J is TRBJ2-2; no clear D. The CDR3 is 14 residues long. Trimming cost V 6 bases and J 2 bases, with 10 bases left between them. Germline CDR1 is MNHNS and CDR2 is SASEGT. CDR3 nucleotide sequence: TGTGCCAGCAGCCACACACTTAACACCGGGGAGCTGTTTTTT. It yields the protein CASSHTLNTGELFF.

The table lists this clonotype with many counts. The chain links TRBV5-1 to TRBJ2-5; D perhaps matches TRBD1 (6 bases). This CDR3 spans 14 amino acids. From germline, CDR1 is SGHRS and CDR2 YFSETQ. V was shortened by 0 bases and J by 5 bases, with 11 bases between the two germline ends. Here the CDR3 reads CASSLDRARETQYF. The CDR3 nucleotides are TGCGCCAGCAGCTTGGACAGGGCAAGGGAGACCCAGTACTTC.

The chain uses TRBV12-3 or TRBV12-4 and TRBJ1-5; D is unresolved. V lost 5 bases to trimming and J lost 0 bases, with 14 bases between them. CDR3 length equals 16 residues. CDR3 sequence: CASSASDLISNQPQHF. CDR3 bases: TGTGCCAGCAGTGCCTCGGACCTGATTAGCAATCAGCCCCAGCATTTT.

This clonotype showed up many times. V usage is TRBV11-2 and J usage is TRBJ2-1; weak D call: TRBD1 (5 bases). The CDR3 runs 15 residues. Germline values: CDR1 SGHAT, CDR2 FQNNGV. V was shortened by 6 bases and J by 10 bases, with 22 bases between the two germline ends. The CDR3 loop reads CASRPQAVGSEEQFF. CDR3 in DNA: TGTGCCAGCAGACCACAGGCAGTAGGCTCAGAGGAGCAGTTCTTC.

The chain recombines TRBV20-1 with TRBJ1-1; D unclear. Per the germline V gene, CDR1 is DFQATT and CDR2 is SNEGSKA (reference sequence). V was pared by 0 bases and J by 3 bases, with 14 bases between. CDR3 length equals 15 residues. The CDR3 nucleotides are TGCAGTGCTAGAGATCCTTGGGCTACTTACACTGAAGCTTTCTTT. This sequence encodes CSARDPWATYTEAFF.

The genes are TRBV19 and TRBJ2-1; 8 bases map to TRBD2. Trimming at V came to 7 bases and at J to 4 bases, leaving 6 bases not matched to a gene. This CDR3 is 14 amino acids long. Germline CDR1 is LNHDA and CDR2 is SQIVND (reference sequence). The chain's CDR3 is CASTWRGDYNEQFF. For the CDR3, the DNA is TGTGCCAGTACATGGCGGGGGGATTACAATGAGCAGTTCTTC.

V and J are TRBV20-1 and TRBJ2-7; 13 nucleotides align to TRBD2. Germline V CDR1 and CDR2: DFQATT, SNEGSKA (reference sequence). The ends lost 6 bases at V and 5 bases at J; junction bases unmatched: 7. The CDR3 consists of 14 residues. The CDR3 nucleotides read TGCAGTGCCCAAAGAGGACTAGCGGGGGACGAGCAGTACTTC. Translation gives CSAQRGLAGDEQYF.

The DNA for the CDR3 is TGTGCCAGCACTCCGACCGGGACAAACAACGATGGCTACACCTTC. Its translation: CASTPTGTNNDGYTF. This rearrangement joins TRBV7-8 to TRBJ1-2; tentatively, D is TRBD1 (6 bases). Per germline, CDR1 SGHVS and CDR2 FQNEAQ. V was clipped by 7 bases and J by 6 bases, with 21 bases between them. The CDR3 has 15 amino acids.

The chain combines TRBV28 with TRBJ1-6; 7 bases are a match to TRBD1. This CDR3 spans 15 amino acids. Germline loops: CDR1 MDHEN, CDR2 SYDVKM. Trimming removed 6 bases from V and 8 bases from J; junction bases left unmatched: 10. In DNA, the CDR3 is TGTGCCAGCAGCCACCCGGGACAGCATGATTCACCCCTCCACTTT. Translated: CASSHPGQHDSPLHF.

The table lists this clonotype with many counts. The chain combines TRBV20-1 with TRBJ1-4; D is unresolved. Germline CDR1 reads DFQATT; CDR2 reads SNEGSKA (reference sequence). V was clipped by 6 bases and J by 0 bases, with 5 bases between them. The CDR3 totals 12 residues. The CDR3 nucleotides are TGCAGTGCATCCCCAACTAATGAAAAACTGTTTTTT. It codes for CSASPTNEKLFF.

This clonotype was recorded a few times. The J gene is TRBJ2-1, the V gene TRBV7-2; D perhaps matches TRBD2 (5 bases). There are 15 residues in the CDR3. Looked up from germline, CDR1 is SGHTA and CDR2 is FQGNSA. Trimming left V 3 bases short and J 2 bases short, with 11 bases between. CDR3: CASSLTITPYNEQFF. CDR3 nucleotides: TGTGCCAGCAGCTTGACTATAACCCCCTACAATGAGCAGTTCTTC.

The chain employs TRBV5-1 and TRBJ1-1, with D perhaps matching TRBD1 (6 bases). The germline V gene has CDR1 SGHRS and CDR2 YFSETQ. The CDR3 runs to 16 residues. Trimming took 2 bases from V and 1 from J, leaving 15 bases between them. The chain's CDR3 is CASSFVGGRGNTEAFF. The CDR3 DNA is TGCGCCAGCAGCTTTGTAGGGGGGCGCGGGAACACTGAAGCTTTCTTT. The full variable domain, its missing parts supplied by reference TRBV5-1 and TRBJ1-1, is KAGVTQTPRYLIKTRGQQVTLSCSPISGHRSVSWYQQTPGQGLQFLFEYFSETQRNKGNFPGRFSGRQFSNSRSEMNVSTLELGDSALYLCASSFVGGRGNTEAFFGQGTRLTVV.